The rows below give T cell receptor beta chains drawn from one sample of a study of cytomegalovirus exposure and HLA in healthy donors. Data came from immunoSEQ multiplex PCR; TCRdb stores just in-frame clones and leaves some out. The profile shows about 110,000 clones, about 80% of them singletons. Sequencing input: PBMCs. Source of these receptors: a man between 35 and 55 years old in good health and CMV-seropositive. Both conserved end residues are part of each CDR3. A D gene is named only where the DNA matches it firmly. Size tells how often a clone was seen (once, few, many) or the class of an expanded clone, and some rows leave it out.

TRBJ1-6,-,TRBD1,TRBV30,CAWRSTGQMGSPLHF,TGTGCCTGGAGAAGTACGGGACAGATGGGCTCACCCCTCCACTTT
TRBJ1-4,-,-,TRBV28,CASSTPRLEKLFF,TGTGCCAGCAGCACCCCGAGACTTGAAAAACTGTTTTTT
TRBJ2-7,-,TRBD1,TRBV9,CASSASAGTVNEQYF,TGTGCCAGCAGCGCCTCCGCCGGGACAGTCAACGAGCAGTACTTC
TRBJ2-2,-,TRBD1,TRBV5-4,CASSLGQVTGELFF,TGTGCCAGCAGCTTAGGACAGGTCACCGGGGAGCTGTTTTTT
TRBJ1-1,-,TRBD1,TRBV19,CASSIDRGLAEAFF,TGTGCCAGTAGTATCGACAGGGGGCTAGCTGAAGCTTTCTTT
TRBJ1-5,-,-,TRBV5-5,CASSLELNPIIAQHF,TGTGCCAGCAGCTTGGAGCTTAACCCAATCATAGCCCAGCATTTT
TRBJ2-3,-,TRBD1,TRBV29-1,CSVVQDRVVGDTQYF,TGCAGCGTTGTTCAGGACAGGGTTGTGGGAGATACGCAGTATTTT
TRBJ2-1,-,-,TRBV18,CASSQATGNERFF,TGTGCCAGCTCACAGGCCACAGGGAATGAGCGGTTCTTC
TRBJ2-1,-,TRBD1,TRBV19,CASTPREGQINNEQFF,TGTGCCAGTACCCCCCGAGAGGGACAGATTAACAATGAGCAGTTCTTC
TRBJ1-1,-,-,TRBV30,CAWRPGHKNTEAFF,TGTGCCTGGAGACCGGGACACAAGAACACTGAAGCTTTCTTT
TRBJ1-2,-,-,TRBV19,CASTYSNYGYTF,TGTGCCAGTACCTACAGTAACTATGGCTACACCTTC
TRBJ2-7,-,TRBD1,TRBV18,CASSPPGQGFLLSSYEQYF,TGTGCCAGCTCACCCCCGGGACAGGGATTCCTACTGAGCTCCTACGAGCAGTACTTC
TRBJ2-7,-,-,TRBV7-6,CASSAKGEGGSYEQYF,TGTGCCAGCAGCGCGAAAGGAGAGGGGGGGTCCTACGAGCAGTACTTC
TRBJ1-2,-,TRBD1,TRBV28,CASSLPGQGFGYTF,TGTGCCAGCAGTTTACCCGGACAGGGATTTGGCTACACCTTC
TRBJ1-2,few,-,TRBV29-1,CSVEDLSVGYTF,TGCAGCGTTGAAGATCTTTCGGTTGGCTACACCTTC
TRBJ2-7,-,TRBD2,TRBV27,CASSLSMTSGANYEQYF,TGTGCCAGCAGTTTATCGATGACTAGCGGGGCGAACTACGAGCAGTACTTC
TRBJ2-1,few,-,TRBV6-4,CASSDFPTTGTDEQFF,TGTGCCAGCAGTGACTTCCCGACCACAGGTACGGATGAGCAGTTCTTC
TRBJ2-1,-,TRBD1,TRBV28,CASQQGAFEQFF,TGTGCCAGTCAACAGGGGGCCTTTGAGCAGTTCTTC
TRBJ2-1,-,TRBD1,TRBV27,CASSPGTGAYNEQFF,TGTGCCAGCAGTCCCGGGACAGGGGCTTACAATGAGCAGTTCTTC
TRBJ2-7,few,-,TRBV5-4,CASSPREKALYEQYF,TGTGCCAGCAGCCCCAGGGAAAAAGCACTCTACGAGCAGTACTTC
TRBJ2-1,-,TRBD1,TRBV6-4,CASSEEGQGAVNEQFF,TGTGCCAGCAGTGAGGAGGGACAGGGGGCAGTCAATGAGCAGTTCTTC
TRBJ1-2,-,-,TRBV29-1,CSVERIRGYGYTF,TGCAGCGTTGAGAGAATCAGAGGGTATGGCTACACCTTC
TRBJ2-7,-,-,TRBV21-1,CASSNEGANHEQYF,TGTGCCAGCAGCAACGAGGGGGCAAATCACGAGCAGTACTTC
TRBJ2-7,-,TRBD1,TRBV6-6,CASRDGTGGYEQYF,TGTGCCAGCAGGGACGGGACAGGGGGCTACGAGCAGTACTTC
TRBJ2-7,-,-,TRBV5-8,CASSLAAGGSYEQYF,TGTGCCAGCAGCTTGGCGGCCGGGGGCTCCTACGAGCAGTACTTC
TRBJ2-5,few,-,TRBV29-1,CSVSFSTNLQETQYF,TGCAGCGTTTCCTTTTCGACTAACCTACAAGAGACCCAGTACTTC
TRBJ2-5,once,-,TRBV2,CASNYIGKETQYF,TGTGCCAGCAACTACATAGGCAAAGAGACCCAGTACTTC
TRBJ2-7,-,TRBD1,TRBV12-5,CASATGGKVYEQYF,TGTGCTAGTGCCACAGGGGGCAAAGTCTACGAGCAGTACTTC
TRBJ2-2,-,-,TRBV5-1,CASSLAGAHTGELFF,TGCGCCAGCAGCTTGGCAGGGGCCCACACCGGGGAGCTGTTTTTT
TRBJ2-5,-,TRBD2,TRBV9,CASSVGASGTIQETQYF,TGTGCCAGCAGCGTAGGGGCTAGCGGGACGATTCAAGAGACCCAGTACTTC
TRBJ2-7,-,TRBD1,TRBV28,CAIRPQPRWAGGFTPPYDEQYF,TGTGCCATTAGACCCCAACCGAGATGGGCAGGGGGCTTCACCCCTCCATACGACGAGCAGTACTTC
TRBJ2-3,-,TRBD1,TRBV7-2,CASSLSGTGPDTQYF,TGTGCCAGCAGCTTAAGTGGGACAGGGCCCGATACGCAGTATTTT
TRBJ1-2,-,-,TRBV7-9,CASSPSGSRYGYTF,TGTGCCAGCAGCCCGTCGGGAAGTCGCTATGGCTACACCTTC
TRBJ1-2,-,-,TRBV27,CASSLSTNYGYTF,TGTGCCAGCAGTTTATCGACAAACTATGGCTACACCTTC
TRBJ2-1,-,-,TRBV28,CASSLYTFEQFF,TGTGCCAGCAGTTTGTACACCTTTGAGCAGTTCTTC
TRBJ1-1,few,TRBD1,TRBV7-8,CASSITRGSLTEAFF,TGTGCCAGCAGCATAACCAGGGGGTCTCTGACTGAAGCTTTCTTT
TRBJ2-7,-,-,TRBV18,CASSPPSQSQYF,TGTGCCAGCTCACCACCATCACAGTCGCAGTACTTC
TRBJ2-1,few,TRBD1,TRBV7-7,CASSLGQGARNEQFF,TGTGCTAGCAGCCTCGGACAGGGGGCGAGGAATGAGCAGTTCTTC
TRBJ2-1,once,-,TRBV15,CATSRARNEQFF,TGTGCCACCAGCAGAGCTAGAAATGAGCAGTTCTTC
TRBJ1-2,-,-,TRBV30,CAWSGSHSYGYTF,TGTGCCTGGTCAGGCAGCCATTCCTATGGCTACACCTTC
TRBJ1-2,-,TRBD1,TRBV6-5,CASKQGIDYGYTF,TGTGCCAGTAAACAGGGGATAGACTATGGCTACACCTTC
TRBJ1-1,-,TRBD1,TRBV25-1,CASSETGYMMNTEAFF,TGTGCCAGCAGTGAGACAGGGTATATGATGAACACTGAAGCTTTCTTT
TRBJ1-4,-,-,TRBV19,CASRSGGTNEKLFF,TGTGCCAGTAGAAGCGGCGGAACTAATGAAAAACTGTTTTTT
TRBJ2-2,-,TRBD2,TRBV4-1,CASSRLAGQWELFF,TGCGCCAGCAGCCGACTAGCGGGGCAATGGGAGCTGTTTTTT
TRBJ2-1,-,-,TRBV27,CASSPGTYNEQFF,TGTGCCAGCAGCCCGGGGACCTACAATGAGCAGTTCTTC
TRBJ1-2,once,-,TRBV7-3,CASSENPGYGYTF,TGTGCCAGCAGCGAAAACCCAGGGTATGGCTACACCTTC
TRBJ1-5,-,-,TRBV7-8,CASSLVPGAGQPQHF,TGTGCCAGCAGCTTAGTCCCAGGGGCAGGGCAGCCCCAGCATTTT
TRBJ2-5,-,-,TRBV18,CASSPVRQETQYF,TGTGCCAGCTCACCTGTCCGGCAAGAGACCCAGTACTTC
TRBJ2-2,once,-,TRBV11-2,CASSLDAGLANTGELFF,TGTGCCAGCAGCTTAGACGCAGGGCTCGCGAACACCGGGGAGCTGTTTTTT
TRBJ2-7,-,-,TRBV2,CASSPQGGPYEQYF,TGTGCCAGCAGCCCGCAGGGGGGCCCCTACGAGCAGTACTTC
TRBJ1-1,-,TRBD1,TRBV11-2,CASSFAGTGDTEAFF,TGTGCCAGCAGCTTTGCCGGGACAGGGGACACTGAAGCTTTCTTT
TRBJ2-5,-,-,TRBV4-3,CASSQDSGGGRGNQYF,TGCGCCAGCAGCCAAGATTCTGGCGGGGGCCGAGGTAATCAGTACTTC
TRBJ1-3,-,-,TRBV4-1,CASSQGASGNTIYF,TGCGCCAGCAGCCAAGGAGCCTCTGGAAACACCATATATTTT
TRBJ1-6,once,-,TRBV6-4,CASRQGAYNSPLHF,TGTGCCAGCAGGCAGGGCGCCTATAATTCACCCCTCCACTTT
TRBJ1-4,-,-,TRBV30,CAWTPPGRDEKLFF,TGTGCCTGGACCCCTCCAGGTAGAGATGAAAAACTGTTTTTT
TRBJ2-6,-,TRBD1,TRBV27,CASSTVGTASSGANGLTF,TGTGCCAGCAGTACTGTAGGGACAGCGAGCTCTGGGGCCAACGGCCTGACTTTC
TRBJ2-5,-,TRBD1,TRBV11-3,CASSSGQGGEAQYF,TGTGCCAGCAGCTCGGGACAGGGGGGAGAGGCCCAGTACTTC
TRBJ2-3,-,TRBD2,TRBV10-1,CASSGTSGGTQYF,TGCGCCAGCAGTGGGACTAGCGGGGGGACGCAGTATTTT